This T cell receptor (beta chain) was captured by sequencing in a study of glioma-infiltrating T cells after dendritic cell vaccination. Study as a whole: Between about 2002 and 2012, patients got autologous tumor lysate-pulsed dendritic cell vaccines.

The table came from immunoSEQ multiplex PCR; TCRdb's copy has only in-frame clones and leaves some out. Counted here are over 90,000 clones, roughly 76% occurring once; the ten biggest clones make up less than 15%. CDR3 length: 17 residues. The V segment lost 0 bases and the J segment 2 bases; nucleotides outside the gene matches: 8. Germline V lookup: CDR1 MRHNA, CDR2 SNTAGT. V usage is TRBV6-4 and J usage is TRBJ2-7; 9 bases agree with TRBD2. This clonotype was sampled from a human donor with glioblastoma. The specimen comprised blood, sampled before dendritic cell vaccination. CDR3 loop: CASSDSSRSGGPYEQYF. CDR3 DNA sequence: TGTGCCAGCAGTGACTCGTCTAGAAGCGGGGGGCCCTACGAGCAGTACTTC.